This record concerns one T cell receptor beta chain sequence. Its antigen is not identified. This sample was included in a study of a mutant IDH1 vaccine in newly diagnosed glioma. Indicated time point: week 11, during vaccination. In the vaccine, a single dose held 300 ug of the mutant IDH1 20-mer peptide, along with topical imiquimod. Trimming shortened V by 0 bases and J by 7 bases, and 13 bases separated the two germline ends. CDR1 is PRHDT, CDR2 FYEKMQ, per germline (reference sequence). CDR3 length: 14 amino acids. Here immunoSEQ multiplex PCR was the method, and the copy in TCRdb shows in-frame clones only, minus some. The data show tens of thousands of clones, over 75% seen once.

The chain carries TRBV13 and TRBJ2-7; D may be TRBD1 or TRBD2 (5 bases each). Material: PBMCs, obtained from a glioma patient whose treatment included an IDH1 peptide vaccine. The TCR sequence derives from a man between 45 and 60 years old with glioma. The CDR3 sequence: CASSLGYGAGEQYF. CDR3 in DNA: TGTGCCAGCAGCTTAGGCTATGGGGCGGGTGAGCAGTACTTC.